The TCR beta chain under discussion was sequenced for a study of spatial heterogeneity in lung cancer. Study information: The library had UMIs, and each TCR and UMI pair averaged more than ten raw reads. Notes on the study in general: Tumoral mutation counts were tracked by counts of expanded intratumoral alpha and beta TCRs.

Time point in this sample: sample taken at primary tumor resection. Germline assignment: CDR1 MNHEY and CDR2 SMNVEV (reference sequence). The CDR3 has 14 amino acids. V shed 5 bases, J shed 6 bases, and the junction held 10 bases outside the gene matches. This clonotype showed up just a few times. The antigen remains unidentified. TCRdb re-called the 5' RACE reads through MiXCR, storing one row per CDR3 protein. In the table there are under 7,000 distinct CDR3 sequences, 14% of which are singletons. This TCR derives from a male donor with early-stage non-small cell lung cancer. The chain uses TRBV27 and TRBJ2-7; 7 nucleotides agree with TRBD1. Sequences were derived from lung tumor tissue, sampled at surgery. Written as DNA, the CDR3 is TGTGCCAGCAGTGCCCGGACAGGAGCCCCCGAGCAGTACTTC. Its protein product is CASSARTGAPEQYF.